This paragraph reports one T cell receptor beta chain. Its antigen is currently unknown. The data are from a study of human thymus T cells. The assay was immunoSEQ multiplex PCR, and TCRdb's table has in-frame clones only and misses some. The sample shows more than 70,000 clones, roughly 97% of them seen only once. Resections removed during corrective heart surgery provided the thymus tissue used. Each of the donors was a healthy Finnish infant who was undergoing open corrective cardiac surgery for congenital heart defects. Overall study results and limits: Repertoires sampled from thymus and blood appeared biased in V and J gene usage. Related studies found that unrelated individuals share highly overlapping thymic repertoires.

Trimming took 0 bases from V and 0 from J, leaving 8 bases between them. The CDR3 runs to 15 residues. Germline CDR1 SGHDN, CDR2 FVKESK. The sequenced sample consisted of thymus tissue. The TCR originated in a boy less than two years old with a congenital heart defect but otherwise immunologically healthy. V usage is TRBV14 and J usage is TRBJ1-1; no clear D. The CDR3 is CASSQEAEMNTEAFF. CDR3 bases: TGTGCCAGCAGCCAAGAAGCAGAGATGAACACTGAAGCTTTCTTT.